This TCR beta chain was profiled in a study of blood T cell repertoires in COVID-19. The repertoire was sequenced with immunoSEQ multiplex PCR; TCRdb's copy has only in-frame clones and lacks some. The sample records hundreds of thousands of clones, 75% to 90% being singletons. The CDR3 consists of 14 residues. Per the germline V gene, CDR1 is LNHDA and CDR2 is SQIVND (reference sequence). Trimming pared 6 bases from V and 0 bases from J, leaving 8 bases between. The V call is TRBV19, the J call TRBJ1-4; D unresolved. This receptor was obtained from a woman aged 60 to 75 with active or convalescent COVID-19. The sequenced material came from peripheral blood. The CDR3 loop reads CASRPVATNEKLFF. CDR3 DNA sequence: TGTGCCAGTAGACCAGTTGCAACTAATGAAAAACTGTTTTTT. The complete variable domain, with remaining parts taken from reference TRBV19 and TRBJ1-4, reads DGGITQSPKYLFRKEGQNVTLSCEQNLNHDAMYWYRQDPGQGLRLIYYSQIVNDFQKGDIAEGYSVSREKKESFPLTVTSAQKNPTAFYLCASRPVATNEKLFFGSGTQLSVL.